This T cell receptor (beta chain) was retrieved from a study of cytomegalovirus exposure and HLA in healthy donors. Whole-study context: In an earlier analysis, 95 million to 130 million unique TCR beta sequences were found from approximately 170 million T cells.

As regards this clone: Its cognate antigen is unknown.

Study-level findings and limits: In a later analysis, common viral pathogens appeared linked to several of the most significant clusters.

This CDR3 has 13 amino acids. The germline CDR1 and CDR2 sequences are SGHNT and YYREEE (reference sequence). PCR employed 60 Vbeta and 13 Jbeta primers. Per the original methods: An analysis performed later counted around 86 million unique TCR beta chains (roughly 11 million of them shared). Some clones are missing from TCRdb's copy, which holds only in-frame ones; the method was immunoSEQ multiplex PCR. D and trimming come from the DNA, and the V and J calls and clone size come from that table. The data show roughly 190,000 clones, about four fifths seen once. The specimen was PBMCs. This chain links TRBV5-4 with TRBJ2-5, with 9 bases fitting TRBD2. This clonotype originated in a man aged 25 to 40 in good health and CMV-seropositive. The CDR3 loop is CAAGGGTQETQYF. The CDR3 bases are TGTGCGGCGGGGGGGGGAACCCAAGAGACCCAGTACTTC.